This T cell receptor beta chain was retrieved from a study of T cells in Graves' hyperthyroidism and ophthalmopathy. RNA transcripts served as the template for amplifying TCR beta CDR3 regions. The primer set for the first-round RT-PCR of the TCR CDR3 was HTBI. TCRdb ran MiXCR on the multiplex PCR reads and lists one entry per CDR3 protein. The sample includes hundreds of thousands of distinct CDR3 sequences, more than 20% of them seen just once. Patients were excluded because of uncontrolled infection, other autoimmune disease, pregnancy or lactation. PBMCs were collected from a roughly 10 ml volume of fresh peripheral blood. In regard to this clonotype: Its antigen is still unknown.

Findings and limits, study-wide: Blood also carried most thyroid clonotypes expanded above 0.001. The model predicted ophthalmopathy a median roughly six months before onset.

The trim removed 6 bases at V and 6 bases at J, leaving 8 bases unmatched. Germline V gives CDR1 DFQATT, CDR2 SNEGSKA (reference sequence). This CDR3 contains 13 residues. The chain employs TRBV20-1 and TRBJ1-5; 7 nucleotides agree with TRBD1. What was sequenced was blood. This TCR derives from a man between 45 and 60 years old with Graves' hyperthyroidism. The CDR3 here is CSATTGVGQPQHF. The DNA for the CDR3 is TGCAGTGCAACTACAGGGGTGGGTCAGCCCCAGCATTTT.